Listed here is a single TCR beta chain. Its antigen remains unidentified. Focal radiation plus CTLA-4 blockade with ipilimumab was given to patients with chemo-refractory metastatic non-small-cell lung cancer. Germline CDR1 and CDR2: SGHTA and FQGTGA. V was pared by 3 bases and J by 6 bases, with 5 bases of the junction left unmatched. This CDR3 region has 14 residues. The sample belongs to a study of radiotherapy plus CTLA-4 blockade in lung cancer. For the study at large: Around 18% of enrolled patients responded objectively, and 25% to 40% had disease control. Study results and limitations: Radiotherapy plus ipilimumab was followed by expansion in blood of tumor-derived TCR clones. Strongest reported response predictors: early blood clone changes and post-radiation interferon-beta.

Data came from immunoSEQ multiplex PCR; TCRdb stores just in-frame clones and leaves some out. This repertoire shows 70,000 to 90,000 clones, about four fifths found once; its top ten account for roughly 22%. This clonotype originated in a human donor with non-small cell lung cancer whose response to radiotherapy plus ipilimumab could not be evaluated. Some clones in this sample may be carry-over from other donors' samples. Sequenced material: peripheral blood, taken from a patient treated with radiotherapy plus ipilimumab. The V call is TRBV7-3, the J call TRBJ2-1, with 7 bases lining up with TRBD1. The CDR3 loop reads CASSLTGWGNEQFF. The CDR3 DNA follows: TGTGCCAGCAGCTTGACAGGGTGGGGCAATGAGCAGTTCTTC.